One sample yielded the 30 T cell receptor beta chains listed below, sequenced in a study of shared clonotypes between healthy human individuals (dated by TCRdb to the early 2020s). Library construction relied on the immunoSEQ multiplex PCR assay. TCRdb provides this immuneACCESS table in a form limited to in-frame rearrangements. Some clones are lacking; in checked studies, under half of them reflect an unresolved V gene, and why the rest are absent is not known. The sample data list under 2,500,000 clones, and about 94% of these were observed just once. The top ten hold 0.1% to 0.15% of the sample. The sequenced material came from naive CD4+ T cells sorted from blood. Per the publication, the cell subset or site label means: CD45RA+ positively selected. The receptors were sampled from a man aged 18 to 30 in good health.

This chain joins TRBV5-1 and TRBJ2-7; 12 nucleotides line up with TRBD1. Germline V gene sequence: CDR1 SGHRS, CDR2 YFSETQ. J was trimmed by 6 bases and V by 2 bases; bases with no gene match: 6. The CDR3 runs to 15 residues. As DNA, the CDR3 is TGCGCCAGCAGCTTCCCGGGACAGGGGGCCGGCGAGCAGTACTTC. Encoded protein: CASSFPGQGAGEQYF.

The chain uses TRBV7-2 and TRBJ2-7, with 7 bases matching TRBD2. Per the germline V gene, CDR1 is SGHTA and CDR2 is FQGNSA. The V segment lost 0 bases and the J segment 3 bases; nucleotides outside the gene matches: 5. CDR3 length: 15 residues. The CDR3 sequence: CASSLAAGDLYEQYF. CDR3 sequence (DNA): TGTGCCAGCAGCTTAGCGGCGGGAGATCTCTACGAGCAGTACTTC.

This sequence joins TRBV29-1 and TRBJ1-2; unclear D gene. Per germline, CDR1 SQVTM and CDR2 ANQGSEA. V gave up 3 bases and J gave up 1 base, with 9 bases separating them. This CDR3 comprises 13 residues. CDR3 nucleotides: TGCAGCGTTGAGGCAGGTCGTAACTATGGCTACACCTTC. It is translated as CSVEAGRNYGYTF.

This clone was seen just once. The chain joins TRBV5-1 to TRBJ1-1, with a weak D call TRBD1 (5 bases). Germline CDR1 SGHRS, CDR2 YFSETQ. This CDR3 has 14 residues. Between the trimmed V and J ends, which lost 0 bases and 4 bases, there was a span of 10 bases. In nucleotides, the CDR3 is TGCGCCAGCAGCTTGGAGGGGAGAGTCACTGAAGCTTTCTTT. Translated, it gives CASSLEGRVTEAFF.

The chain has TRBV6-1 and TRBJ2-2, with D possibly TRBD1 on 5 matching bases. The CDR3 is made up of 18 amino acids. Between the trimmed V and J ends, which lost 1 base and 0 bases, there was a span of 15 bases. The germline V gene has CDR1 MNHNS and CDR2 SASEGT. The CDR3 is CASSEETRRTTNTGELFF. The CDR3, as DNA: TGTGCCAGCAGTGAAGAGACTCGACGGACAACGAACACCGGGGAGCTGTTTTTT.

This rearrangement joins TRBV30 to TRBJ2-7, with 11 bases fitting TRBD2. The CDR3 is made up of 16 amino acids. Trimming removed 2 bases from V and 2 bases from J; junction bases left unmatched: 8. Per germline, CDR1 GTSNPN and CDR2 SVGIG (reference sequence). The CDR3 bases are TGTGCCTGGAGTCCCCGGGGGACTAGCGGAACCTACGAGCAGTACTTC. Translated: CAWSPRGTSGTYEQYF.

V and J are TRBV27 and TRBJ2-7; maybe TRBD2 (6 bases). This CDR3 spans 14 amino acids. Trimming removed 4 bases from V and 1 base from J, with 11 bases in between. Germline-derived CDR1 and CDR2 are MNHEY and SMNVEV (reference sequence). The CDR3 DNA reads as TGTGCCAGCAGTTCCCTCCGGGGGTCCTACGAGCAGTACTTC. It codes for CASSSLRGSYEQYF.

The J gene is TRBJ2-2, the V gene TRBV6-5, with 7 bases matching TRBD2. There are 15 residues in the CDR3. After removal of 2 bases from V and 4 bases from J, the junction contained 4 bases not matched to a gene. Germline lookup yields CDR1 MNHEY and CDR2 SVGAGI. The CDR3 bases are TGTGCCAGCAGTTACGGCGGGGGAATCACCGGGGAGCTGTTTTTT. Translating gives CASSYGGGITGELFF.

The genes are TRBV6-6 and TRBJ1-2; D remains unclear. The CDR3 sequence is 15 residues long. Trimming pared 3 bases from V and 4 bases from J, leaving 15 bases between. Germline V CDR1 and CDR2: MNHNY, SVGAGI (reference sequence). The CDR3 DNA reads TGTGCCAGCAGTTATGGCTCAGCAAGTACCTATGGCTACACCTTC. It is translated as CASSYGSASTYGYTF.

The chain joins TRBV7-9 to TRBJ1-4, with a possible D match to TRBD1 (5 bases). This CDR3 region has 13 residues. From germline, CDR1 is SEHNR and CDR2 FQNEAQ (reference sequence). The germline V and J ends were trimmed by 4 bases and 7 bases, with 10 bases remaining between them. As DNA, the CDR3 is TGTGCCAGCAGCTGGCAGGGAGCTGAAAAACTGTTTTTT. Translation gives CASSWQGAEKLFF.

The V and J genes are TRBV21-1 and TRBJ1-1; the listed D gene, TRBD1, was not tested against the DNA. TRBV21-1 is described as a pseudogene. The CDR3 is 15 residues long. CDR3 in amino acids: CASSKDGGLGTEAFF. The CDR3 region has the DNA TGTGCCAGCAGCAAAGATGGGGGCCTGGGCACTGAAGCTTTCTTT.

This chain connects TRBV9 to TRBJ2-3, with D tentatively TRBD1 or TRBD2 (6 bases each). The V gene lost 0 bases and the J gene lost 2 bases, with 16 bases spanning the gap. Germline V gene lookup returns CDR1 SGDLS and CDR2 YYNGEE. CDR3 length: 17 amino acids. This chain's CDR3 is CASSVATGTDYTDTQYF. The CDR3 DNA reads TGTGCCAGCAGCGTAGCTACAGGGACGGACTACACAGATACGCAGTATTTT.

This clone was observed a single time. This rearrangement joins TRBV10-3 to TRBJ2-5; 7 nucleotides line up with TRBD2. The germline CDR1 and CDR2 sequences are ENHRY and SYGVKD. J was trimmed by 3 bases and V by 3 bases; bases with no gene match: 4. There are 14 residues in the CDR3. CDR3 in DNA: TGTGCCATCAGTGATTCCCGGGGGGAAGAGACCCAGTACTTC. It is translated as CAISDSRGEETQYF.

The chain links TRBV27 to TRBJ1-1, with D unresolved. The CDR3 has 13 amino acids. V lost 5 bases, J lost 1 base, and 8 bases lay in between. Looked up from germline, CDR1 is MNHEY and CDR2 is SMNVEV (reference sequence). CDR3 region: CASSTTRNTEAFF. DNA of the CDR3: TGTGCCAGCAGTACTACAAGGAACACTGAAGCTTTCTTT.

The V gene is TRBV6-5, the J gene TRBJ1-1; D unresolved. The CDR3 consists of 15 residues. CDR1 and CDR2 from the germline V gene are MNHEY and SVGAGI. V lost 8 bases and J 0 bases, leaving 16 bases between the germline ends. In nucleotides, the CDR3 is TGTGCCAGCCGGGAAGGACCGGGAATGAACACTGAAGCTTTCTTT. Translating it yields CASREGPGMNTEAFF.

The chain links TRBV14 to TRBJ2-2; D gene unclear. The CDR3 runs 12 residues. Germline V gene data show CDR1 as SGHDN and CDR2 as FVKESK. Trimming stripped 0 bases from V and 8 bases from J, with 4 bases between. This chain's CDR3 is CASSQETGELFF. The CDR3, as DNA: TGTGCCAGCAGCCAAGAAACAGGGGAGCTGTTTTTT.

This rearrangement joins TRBV6-1 to TRBJ2-2, with a possible D match to TRBD2 (6 bases). The CDR3 contains 15 residues. Deletions cut 5 bases from V and 2 bases from J, with 12 bases between. The germline gives CDR1 MNHNS, CDR2 SASEGT. The CDR3 loop is CASSRRGTNTGELFF. The CDR3 bases are TGTGCCAGCAGTAGGCGTGGGACTAACACCGGGGAGCTGTTTTTT.

The chain is built from TRBV6-1 and TRBJ1-4; the D gene is possibly TRBD1 (5 bases). The CDR3 totals 14 residues. V lost 2 bases and J lost 4, with 8 bases in between. Germline V lookup: CDR1 MNHNS, CDR2 SASEGT. DNA for the CDR3: TGTGCCAGCAGTGAATCAGGGATTAATGAAAAACTGTTTTTT. Translating gives CASSESGINEKLFF.

The chain combines TRBV18 with TRBJ1-2; TRBD1 matches 7 bases. Germline loops: CDR1 KGHSH, CDR2 LQKENI. V trimming: 6 bases; J trimming: 7 bases; junction bases outside the gene matches: 8. The CDR3 contains 13 residues. The CDR3 reads CASSRAQGSGYTF. DNA for the CDR3: TGTGCCAGCTCGCGCGCACAGGGGAGTGGCTACACCTTC.

This clone was observed once. The rearrangement uses TRBV7-2 and TRBJ1-2; no clear D gene. The CDR3 totals 14 residues. Trimming shortened V by 0 bases and J by 5 bases, and 10 bases separated the two germline ends. The V gene's germline CDR1 is SGHTA and CDR2 FQGNSA. The CDR3 DNA reads as TGTGCCAGCAGCTTAGCTGGGCAGACTTATGGCTACACCTTC. Its translation is CASSLAGQTYGYTF. Based on the CDR3 plus reference TRBV7-2 and TRBJ1-2, the full variable domain is GAGVSQSPSNKVTEKGKDVELRCDPISGHTALYWYRQSLGQGLEFLIYFQGNSAPDKSGLPSDRFSAERTGGSVSTLTIQRTQQEDSAVYLCASSLAGQTYGYTFGSGTRLTVV.

This chain links TRBV28 with TRBJ1-2, with D possibly being TRBD1 (5 bases). V was shortened by 8 bases and J by 0 bases, with 16 bases between the two germline ends. The CDR3 loop spans 15 amino acids. Germline V lookup: CDR1 MDHEN, CDR2 SYDVKM. The CDR3 sequence is CASGTSGLPNYGYTF. The CDR3, as DNA: TGTGCCAGCGGAACCTCGGGACTGCCTAACTATGGCTACACCTTC.

Notes on this clone: The sample contains more than one DNA sequence encoding this CDR3. This chain joins TRBV20-1 and TRBJ1-1; D uncertain. The germline V and J ends were trimmed by 3 bases and 5 bases, with 7 bases remaining between them. This CDR3 spans 11 amino acids. The germline gives CDR1 DFQATT, CDR2 SNEGSKA (reference sequence). The CDR3 protein is CSARSLTEAFF. The CDR3 nucleotides are TGCAGTGCTAGGTCTTTGACTGAAGCTTTCTTT.

This chain uses TRBV2 with TRBJ1-1; 11 positions match TRBD1. The CDR3 is 17 residues long. V shed 5 bases, J shed 4 bases, and the junction held 12 bases outside the gene matches. Germline V CDR1 and CDR2: SNHLY, FYNNEI. The chain's CDR3 is CASSPRTGGHFSTEAFF. The CDR3 bases are TGTGCCAGCAGTCCTCGGACAGGGGGCCATTTTAGCACTGAAGCTTTCTTT.

This chain links TRBV4-3 with TRBJ1-5; 9 bases agree with TRBD1. Trimming at V came to 2 bases and at J to 9 bases, leaving 8 bases not matched to a gene. The CDR3 length is 15 residues. Per germline, CDR1 LGHNA and CDR2 YSLEER. CDR3 amino acids: CASSQTWTGERPQHF. CDR3 in DNA: TGCGCCAGCAGCCAAACATGGACAGGGGAAAGGCCCCAGCATTTT.

This clone was recorded once. This chain links TRBV5-1 with TRBJ2-1; a possible D gene is TRBD2 (6 bases). Looked up from germline, CDR1 is SGHRS and CDR2 is YFSETQ. V lost 0 bases and J lost 4, with 11 bases in between. The CDR3 is 15 amino acids. This CDR3 is CASSLGLAQYNEQFF. The CDR3 DNA follows: TGCGCCAGCAGCTTGGGTCTAGCGCAATACAATGAGCAGTTCTTC.

A single count supports this clone. The chain links TRBV7-2 to TRBJ1-1; D gene ambiguous. Germline assignment: CDR1 SGHTA and CDR2 FQGNSA. The CDR3 consists of 13 residues. Trimming took 3 bases from V and 4 from J, leaving 9 bases between them. The CDR3 protein is CASSFSRFTEAFF. CDR3 nucleotides: TGTGCCAGCAGCTTCAGTCGATTCACTGAAGCTTTCTTT.

This chain connects TRBV2 to TRBJ2-3; D remains unclear. Germline CDR1 SNHLY, CDR2 FYNNEI. The CDR3 has 19 amino acids. Trimming cost V 7 bases and J 1 base, with 27 bases left between them. CDR3 DNA: TGTGCCAGCACCCAAACTGGGATGACGCTATCCTCGGGCACAGATACGCAGTATTTT. Protein: CASTQTGMTLSSGTDTQYF.

The chain uses TRBV10-3 and TRBJ2-2, with 10 bases matching TRBD2. Germline V gene sequence: CDR1 ENHRY, CDR2 SYGVKD. Unmatched junction bases numbered 12, after V lost 10 bases and J lost 4 bases. This CDR3 is built from 16 residues. This CDR3 reads CATASAGGPGTGELFF. In DNA form, the CDR3 reads TGTGCCACCGCCTCAGCGGGGGGGCCGGGCACCGGGGAGCTGTTTTTT.

The chain joins TRBV7-9 to TRBJ2-5, with D maybe TRBD1 (6 bases). The CDR3 is made up of 14 amino acids. Germline CDR1 reads SEHNR; CDR2 reads FQNEAQ (reference sequence). V was cut by 8 bases and J by 5 bases, with 18 bases left in between. The CDR3 region is CASGENRVWETQYF. CDR3 bases: TGTGCCAGCGGGGAGAACAGGGTATGGGAGACCCAGTACTTC.

The chain recombines TRBV6-1 with TRBJ1-1; TRBD1 matches at 10 bases. V shed 4 bases and J 0 bases; nucleotides not matched to a gene: 2. CDR1 is MNHNS, CDR2 SASEGT, per germline. CDR3 length equals 15 residues. CDR3 sequence reads: CASSVDRGLNTEAFF. For the CDR3, the DNA is TGTGCCAGCAGTGTTGACAGGGGGCTGAACACTGAAGCTTTCTTT.